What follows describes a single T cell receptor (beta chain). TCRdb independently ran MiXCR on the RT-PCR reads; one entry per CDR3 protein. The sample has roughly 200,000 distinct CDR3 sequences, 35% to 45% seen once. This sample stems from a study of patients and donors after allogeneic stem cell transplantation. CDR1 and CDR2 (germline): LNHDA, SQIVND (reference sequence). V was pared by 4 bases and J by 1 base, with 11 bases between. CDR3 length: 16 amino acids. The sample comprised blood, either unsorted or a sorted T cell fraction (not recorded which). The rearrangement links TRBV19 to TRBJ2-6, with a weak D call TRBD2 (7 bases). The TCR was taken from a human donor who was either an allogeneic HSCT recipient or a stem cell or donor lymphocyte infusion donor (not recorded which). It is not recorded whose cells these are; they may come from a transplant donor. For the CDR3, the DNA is TGTGCCAGTAGTACACGGGGGGCGTCTGGGGCCAACGTCCTGACTTTC. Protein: CASSTRGASGANVLTF. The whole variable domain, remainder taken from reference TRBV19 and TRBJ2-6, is DGGITQSPKYLFRKEGQNVTLSCEQNLNHDAMYWYRQDPGQGLRLIYYSQIVNDFQKGDIAEGYSVSREKKESFPLTVTSAQKNPTAFYLCASSTRGASGANVLTFGAGSRLTVL.